The source of this TCR beta chain is a study of blood T cells in healthy people across ages. Germline lookup yields CDR1 MNHEY and CDR2 SMNVEV (reference sequence). This CDR3 region has 17 residues. The V gene end was trimmed by 5 bases and the J gene end by 1 base; junction bases not matched to a gene: 12. Alongside a J-beta primer mix, a sample-barcoded 5' primer served in a second PCR lasting roughly 6 to 11 cycles. The template-switch adaptor was a 5' adaptor with 12 random nucleotides. It tagged each cDNA molecule. Via MiXCR, TCRdb re-called the 5' RACE reads, giving one row per CDR3 protein. This sample has some 890,000 distinct CDR3 sequences, with almost 30% found just once. Healthy Caucasian individuals from Russia aged roughly 6 to 90 were enrolled as donors. The same data also contributed to another study, on T cells of mothers and their children. That source notes: For unrelated pairs as for related ones, thymic selection shapes TCR recombination output similarly. Related mother-child pairs shared slightly more overlap than unrelated pairs, but the difference was non-significant.

This sequence originates from a woman between 40 and 55 years old in good health. This chain links TRBV27 with TRBJ2-7, with TRBD1 matching 9 bases. What was sequenced was blood. DNA of the CDR3: TGTGCCAGCAGTCTCTTGATGAGGGACAGGGTTTCCTACGAGCAGTACTTC. Residues: CASSLLMRDRVSYEQYF.